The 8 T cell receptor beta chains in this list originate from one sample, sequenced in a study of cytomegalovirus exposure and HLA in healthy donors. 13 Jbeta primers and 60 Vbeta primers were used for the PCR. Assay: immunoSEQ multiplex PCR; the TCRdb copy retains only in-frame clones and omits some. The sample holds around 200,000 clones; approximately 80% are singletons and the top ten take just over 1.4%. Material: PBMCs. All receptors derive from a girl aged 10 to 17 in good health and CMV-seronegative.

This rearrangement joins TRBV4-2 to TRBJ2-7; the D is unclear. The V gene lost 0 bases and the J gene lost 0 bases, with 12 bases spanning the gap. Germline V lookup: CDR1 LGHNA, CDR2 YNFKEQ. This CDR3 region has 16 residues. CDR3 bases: TGTGCCAGCAGCCAAGATCTGACACCGAGCTCCTACGAGCAGTACTTC. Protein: CASSQDLTPSSYEQYF.

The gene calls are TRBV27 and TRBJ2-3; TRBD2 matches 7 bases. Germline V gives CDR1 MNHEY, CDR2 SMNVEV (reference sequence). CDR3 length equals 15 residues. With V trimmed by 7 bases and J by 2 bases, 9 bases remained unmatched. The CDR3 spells CASTALAGSTDTQYF. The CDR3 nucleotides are TGTGCCAGCACGGCCTTAGCGGGTTCCACAGATACGCAGTATTTT.

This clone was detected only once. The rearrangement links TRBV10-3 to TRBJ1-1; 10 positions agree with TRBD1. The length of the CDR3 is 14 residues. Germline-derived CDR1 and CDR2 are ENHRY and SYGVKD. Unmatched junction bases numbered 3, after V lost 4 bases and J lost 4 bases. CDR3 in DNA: TGTGCCATCAGTGGGACAGGGGGTGGCACTGAAGCTTTCTTT. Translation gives CAISGTGGGTEAFF.

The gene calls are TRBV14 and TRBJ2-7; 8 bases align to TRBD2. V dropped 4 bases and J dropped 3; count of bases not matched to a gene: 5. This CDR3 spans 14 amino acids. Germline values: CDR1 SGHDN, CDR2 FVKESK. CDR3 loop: CASSLAGTGYEQYF. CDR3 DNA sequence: TGTGCCAGCAGCCTAGCGGGGACGGGCTACGAGCAGTACTTC.

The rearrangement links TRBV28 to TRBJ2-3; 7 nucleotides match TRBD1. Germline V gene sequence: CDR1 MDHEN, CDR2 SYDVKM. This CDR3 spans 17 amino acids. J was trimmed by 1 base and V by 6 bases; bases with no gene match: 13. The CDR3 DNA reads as TGTGCCAGCAGCCTGACATCGGACAGGTTCGGCACAGATACGCAGTATTTT. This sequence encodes CASSLTSDRFGTDTQYF. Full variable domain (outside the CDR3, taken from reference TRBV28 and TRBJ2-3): DVKVTQSSRYLVKRTGEKVFLECVQDMDHENMFWYRQDPGLGLRLIYFSYDVKMKEKGDIPEGYSVSREKKERFSLILESASTNQTSMYLCASSLTSDRFGTDTQYFGPGTRLTVL.

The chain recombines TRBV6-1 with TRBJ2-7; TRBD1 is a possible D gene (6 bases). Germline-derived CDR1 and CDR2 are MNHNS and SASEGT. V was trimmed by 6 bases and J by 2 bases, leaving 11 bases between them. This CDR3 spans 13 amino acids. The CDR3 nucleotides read TGTGCCAGCAGACGACAGGAGCCCTACGAGCAGTACTTC. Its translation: CASRRQEPYEQYF.

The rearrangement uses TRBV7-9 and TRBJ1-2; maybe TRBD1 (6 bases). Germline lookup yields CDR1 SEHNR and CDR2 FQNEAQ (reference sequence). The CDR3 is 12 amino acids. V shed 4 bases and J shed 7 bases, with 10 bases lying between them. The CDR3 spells CASSSTGRGYTF. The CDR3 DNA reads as TGTGCCAGCAGCTCCACAGGGCGTGGCTACACCTTC.

The CDR3, as DNA: TGTGCCAGCAGTTTATCAGGGGGCACCGGGGAGCTGTTTTTT. It specifies CASSLSGGTGELFF. The chain uses TRBV28 and TRBJ2-2, with 7 bases lining up with TRBD1. V was pared by 1 base and J by 4 bases, with 0 bases of the junction left unmatched. This CDR3 is 14 amino acids long. Germline CDR1 and CDR2: MDHEN and SYDVKM.